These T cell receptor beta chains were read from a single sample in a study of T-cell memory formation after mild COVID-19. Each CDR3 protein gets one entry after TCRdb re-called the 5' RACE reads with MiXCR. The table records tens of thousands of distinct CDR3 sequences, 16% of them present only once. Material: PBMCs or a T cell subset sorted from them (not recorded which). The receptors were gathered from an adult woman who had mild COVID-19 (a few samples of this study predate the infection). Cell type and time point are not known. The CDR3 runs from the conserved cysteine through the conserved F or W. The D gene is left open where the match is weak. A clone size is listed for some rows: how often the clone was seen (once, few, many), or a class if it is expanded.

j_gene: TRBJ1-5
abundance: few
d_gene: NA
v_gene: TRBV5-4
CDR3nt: TGTGCCAGCAGCTTGGACGGGTGGAATCAGCCCCAGCATTTT
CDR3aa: CASSLDGWNQPQHF

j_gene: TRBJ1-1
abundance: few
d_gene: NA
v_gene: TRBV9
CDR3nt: TGTGCCAGCAGCGCGGGGAGGGATTTGAACACTGAAGCTTTCTTT
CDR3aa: CASSAGRDLNTEAFF

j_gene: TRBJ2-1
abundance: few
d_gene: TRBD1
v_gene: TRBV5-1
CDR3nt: TGCGCCAGCAGCTTGGCACAGGGGGTCTACAATGAGCAGTTCTTC
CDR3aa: CASSLAQGVYNEQFF

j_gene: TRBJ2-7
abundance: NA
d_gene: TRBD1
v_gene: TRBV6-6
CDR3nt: TGTGCCAGCAGTTACGGGACAGGGCGTCAGGGGTACGAGCAGTACTTC
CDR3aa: CASSYGTGRQGYEQYF

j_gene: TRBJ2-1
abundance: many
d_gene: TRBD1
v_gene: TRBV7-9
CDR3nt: TGTGCCAGCAGCCCATTGGGGACAGACAATGAGCAGTTCTTC
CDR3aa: CASSPLGTDNEQFF

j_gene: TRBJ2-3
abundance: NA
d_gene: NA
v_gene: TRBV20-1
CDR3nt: TGCAGTGCTAGGGACTACACTAGCACAGATACGCAGTATTTT
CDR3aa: CSARDYTSTDTQYF

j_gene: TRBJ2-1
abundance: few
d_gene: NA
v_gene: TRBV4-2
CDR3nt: TGTGCCAGCAGCCAAGATTGGGGGTATGAGCAGTTCTTC
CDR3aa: CASSQDWGYEQFF

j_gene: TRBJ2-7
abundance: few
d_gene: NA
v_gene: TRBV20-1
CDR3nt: TGCAGTGCTAGAGGGATAAGACAGGAGAAGGACGAGCAGTACTTC
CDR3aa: CSARGIRQEKDEQYF

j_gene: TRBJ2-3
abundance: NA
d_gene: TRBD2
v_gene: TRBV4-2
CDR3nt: TGTGCCAGCAGCCAATGGACTAGCGGGGGGGCAGATACGCAGTATTTT
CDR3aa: CASSQWTSGGADTQYF

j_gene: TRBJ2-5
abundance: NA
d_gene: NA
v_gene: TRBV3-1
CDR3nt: TGTGCCAGCAGCCTGGAGGATTTAGCGGAGACCCAGTACTTC
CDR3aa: CASSLEDLAETQYF

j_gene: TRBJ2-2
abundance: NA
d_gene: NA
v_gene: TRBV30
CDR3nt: TGTGCCTGGAGTGGCGGACAGTTTGGCGGGGAGCTGTTTTTT
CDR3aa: CAWSGGQFGGELFF

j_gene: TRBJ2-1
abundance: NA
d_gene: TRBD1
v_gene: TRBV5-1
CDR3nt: TGCGCCAGCAACTCCGGGACAGTCCACAATGAGCAGTTCTTC
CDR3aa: CASNSGTVHNEQFF

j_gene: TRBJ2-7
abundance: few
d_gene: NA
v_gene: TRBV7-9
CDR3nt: TGTGCCAGCAGCCTCCAGAATTCCTACGAGCAGTACTTC
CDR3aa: CASSLQNSYEQYF

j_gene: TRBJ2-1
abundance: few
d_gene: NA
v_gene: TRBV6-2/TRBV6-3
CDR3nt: TGTGCCAGCAGTGCGGCCGGAGCGGTTTCCTACAATGAGCAGTTCTTC
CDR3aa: CASSAAGAVSYNEQFF

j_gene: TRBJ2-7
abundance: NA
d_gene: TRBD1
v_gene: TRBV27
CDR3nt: TGTGCCAGCAGTTTAACGACAGGGGGTATTTACGAGCAGTACTTC
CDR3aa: CASSLTTGGIYEQYF

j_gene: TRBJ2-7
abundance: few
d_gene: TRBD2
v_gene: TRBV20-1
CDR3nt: TGCAGTGCTACGGGACCGGTAACTAGCGGGGTGTTCTACGAGCAGTACTTC
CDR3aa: CSATGPVTSGVFYEQYF